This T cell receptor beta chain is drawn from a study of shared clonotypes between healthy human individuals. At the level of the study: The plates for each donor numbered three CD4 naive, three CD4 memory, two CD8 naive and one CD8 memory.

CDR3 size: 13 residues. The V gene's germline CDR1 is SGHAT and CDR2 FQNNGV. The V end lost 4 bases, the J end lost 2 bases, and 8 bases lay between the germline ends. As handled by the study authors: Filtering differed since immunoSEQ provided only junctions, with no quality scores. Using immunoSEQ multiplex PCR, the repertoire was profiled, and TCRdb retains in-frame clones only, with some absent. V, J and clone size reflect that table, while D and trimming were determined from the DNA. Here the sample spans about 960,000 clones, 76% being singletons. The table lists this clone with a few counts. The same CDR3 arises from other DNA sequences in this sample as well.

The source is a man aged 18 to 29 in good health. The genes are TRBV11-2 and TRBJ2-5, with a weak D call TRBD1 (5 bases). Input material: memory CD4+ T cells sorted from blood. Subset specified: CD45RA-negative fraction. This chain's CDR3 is CASSSGLQETQYF. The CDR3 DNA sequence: TGTGCCAGCAGCTCAGGGTTACAAGAGACCCAGTACTTC.